The rows below give T cell receptor beta chains drawn from one sample of a study of shared T cell receptors in the human thymus. Some clones are missing from TCRdb's copy, which holds only in-frame ones; the method was immunoSEQ multiplex PCR. The sample holds roughly 500,000 clones, approximately 80% seen once. These same data were also listed under a study on human thymus T cells.

The material sequenced was thymocytes. The receptors here all came from a boy under three years old with a congenital heart defect. CDR3s include the opening cysteine and the closing phenylalanine or tryptophan. The D gene is left open where the match is weak. The size field is filled for only some rows; it gives once, few, many or a size class.

abundance,d_gene,v_gene,j_gene,CDR3aa,CDR3nt
-,-,TRBV13,TRBJ2-7,CASSPPPGASYEQYF,TGTGCCAGCAGCCCTCCACCAGGGGCGTCCTACGAGCAGTACTTC
few,-,TRBV30,TRBJ1-2,CASLARGGYTF,TGTGCCTCACTTGCCAGGGGTGGCTACACCTTC
-,TRBD1,TRBV7-8,TRBJ1-2,CASSFTHSRDRGSGYTF,TGTGCCAGCAGCTTCACCCACTCCCGGGACAGGGGATCTGGCTACACCTTC
few,-,TRBV16,TRBJ1-3,CASSLSGAGNTIYF,TGTGCCAGCAGCCTCTCGGGAGCGGGAAACACCATATATTTT
-,-,TRBV6-4,TRBJ2-5,CASSEEAGGETQYF,TGTGCCAGCAGCGAAGAAGCGGGTGGGGAGACCCAGTACTTC
few,TRBD2,TRBV20-1,TRBJ2-7,CSAWTSYEQYF,TGCAGTGCTTGGACTAGCTACGAGCAGTACTTC
once,-,TRBV5-1,TRBJ2-1,CASSLQVPHNEQFF,TGCGCCAGCAGCTTGCAGGTACCCCACAATGAGCAGTTCTTC
-,TRBD1,TRBV2,TRBJ2-3,CASAGTGEKDTQYF,TGTGCCAGCGCCGGGACAGGTGAAAAAGATACGCAGTATTTT
-,TRBD2,TRBV9,TRBJ2-7,CASSALAGELYEQYF,TGTGCCAGCAGCGCGCTAGCGGGAGAGCTCTACGAGCAGTACTTC
-,-,TRBV19,TRBJ2-2,CASSIDRRNTGELFF,TGTGCCAGTAGTATTGACAGGAGGAACACCGGGGAGCTGTTTTTT
-,-,TRBV6-1,TRBJ1-5,CASSELRVQPQHF,TGTGCCAGCAGTGAACTACGGGTTCAGCCCCAGCATTTT
-,TRBD1,TRBV27,TRBJ1-1,CASSLSSASGTANTEAFF,TGTGCCAGCAGTTTATCCAGTGCCTCCGGGACAGCGAACACTGAAGCTTTCTTT
-,-,TRBV6-1,TRBJ1-2,CASRERAFNYGYTF,TGTGCCAGCAGGGAGCGAGCTTTCAACTATGGCTACACCTTC
-,TRBD1,TRBV29-1,TRBJ2-1,CSSTGQGAHEQFF,TGCAGCTCAACGGGACAGGGGGCTCATGAGCAGTTCTTC
few,-,TRBV27,TRBJ2-2,CASSPSWADRMNTGELFF,TGTGCCAGCAGTCCATCCTGGGCAGATAGAATGAACACCGGGGAGCTGTTTTTT
-,TRBD1,TRBV7-2,TRBJ1-1,CASSLGYRGRLNTEAFF,TGTGCCAGCAGCTTAGGTTACAGGGGGCGCTTAAACACTGAAGCTTTCTTT
-,-,TRBV5-1,TRBJ2-2,CASRSKSLNTGELFF,TGCGCCAGCAGAAGCAAATCTCTGAACACCGGGGAGCTGTTTTTT